The entry that follows covers one TCR beta chain sequence. This entry is derived from a study of T cells expressing NK-cell markers. On the study more broadly: Sorted CD3+CD56-NKG2C+, CD3+CD56+NKG2C+ and CD3+CD56+NKG2C- T cells supplied the TCR beta repertoires. Seven of eight sequenced donors tested HCMV-seropositive; one tested seronegative.

CDR1 and CDR2 from the germline V gene are SGHRS and YFSETQ. The CDR3 has 15 amino acids. Beta-chain TCR cDNA was generated via 5'RACE template switching with UMIs. TCRdb re-called the 5' RACE reads and catalogs CDR3 proteins one per entry, DNA excluded. The sample holds about 160,000 distinct CDR3 sequences. The chain combines TRBV5-1 with TRBJ1-4; TCRdb reports TRBD1, a call that lacks DNA to check it against. This receptor was identified in a woman aged 18-69 years in good health. Specimen: blood T cells: a sorted CD56 or NKG2C T cell subset, CD4+ or CD8+ T cells, or bulk PBMC T cells (not recorded which). This chain's CDR3 is CASNPSGDPNEKLFF.